This paragraph covers one TCR beta chain sequence. Adult donors, all healthy and HIV-negative, had no recent acute infections or vaccinations. V was cut by 8 bases and J by 3 bases, with 17 bases left in between. This CDR3 spans 15 amino acids. Germline assignment: CDR1 MNHEY and CDR2 SMNVEV (reference sequence). The data were obtained in a study of shared clonotypes between healthy human individuals. Sequencing used immunoSEQ multiplex PCR; TCRdb keeps in-frame clones, though not all of them. The top ten clones hold 12% of a sample with some 450,000 clones, approximately 71% of them seen once. This receptor was identified in a middle-aged woman in good health. Some clones in this sample may be carry-over from other donors' samples. This rearrangement joins TRBV27 to TRBJ2-4; possibly TRBD1 or TRBD2 for D (5 bases each). Sequencing was performed on PBMCs. Written as DNA, the CDR3 is TGTGCCAGCGGGAGATCTGGGGGTGACAAAAACATTCAGTACTTC. Its protein is CASGRSGGDKNIQYF.